This T cell receptor beta chain came from a study of cytomegalovirus exposure and HLA in healthy donors. Overall study findings and caveats: According to a later analysis, most TCR beta chains associated with CMV appeared HLA-restricted. According to an earlier analysis, most TCR beta V segments yielded productive rearrangements about 87% or about 30% of the time.

Primers for the PCR totalled 60 Vbeta and 13 Jbeta. Method: immunoSEQ multiplex PCR; TCRdb's copy keeps in-frame clones and lacks some. This repertoire shows 90,000 to 120,000 clones, about 80% found once; its top ten account for approximately 2.4%. Trimming shortened V by 6 bases and J by 9 bases, and 24 bases separated the two germline ends. The CDR3 runs to 16 residues. In germline, CDR1 is LNHDA, CDR2 SQIVND (reference sequence). Notes on this clone: The target antigen is unknown.

Material for sequencing was PBMCs. The rearrangement joins TRBV19 to TRBJ1-5, with D possibly TRBD1 on 6 matching bases. This receptor was taken from a man aged 30 to 39 in good health and CMV-seropositive. CDR3 amino acids: CASREFRTAETGPQHF. The CDR3 DNA follows: TGTGCCAGTAGAGAATTTCGGACAGCGGAAACGGGGCCCCAGCATTTT.